The clone carrying this T cell receptor (beta chain) was seen a few times. Its specificity is not known. One junction end disagrees with the germline gene, perhaps due to a read error. The data were taken from a study of CD8 T cells in ankylosing spondylitis. Whole-study findings and limits: Prior work had noted some motif variants in reactive arthritis blood and synovial fluid. Peripheral blood samples showed relatively rare disease-linked clones, and these clones were CD8+.

TCRdb reprocessed the 5' RACE reads with MiXCR, giving one entry per CDR3 protein. In the table there are 210,000 or so distinct CDR3 sequences, roughly 24% of which are singletons. This CDR3 comprises 12 residues. Germline CDR1 LNHNV, CDR2 YYDKDF (reference sequence). Sequenced input: blood, either unsorted or a sorted T cell fraction (not recorded which). The V call is TRBV15, the J call TRBJ2-7; 8 bases are a match to TRBD1. The origin of this receptor is a male donor with ankylosing spondylitis or in good health (not recorded which). The CDR3 DNA is TGTGCCACCAGCAGAGGATTGTCGGACAGGGCGTTC. It specifies CATSRGLSDRAF.